Listed below are T cell receptor beta chains from one sample, sequenced in a study of T cells after yellow fever vaccination. One entry per CDR3 protein, called by TCRdb with MiXCR from the 5' RACE reads. The top ten clones hold 20% to 25% of a sample with 300,000 to 350,000 distinct CDR3 sequences, roughly 4% of them seen once. The specimen was PBMCs, collected 5 days after the yellow fever booster vaccination. These receptors came from a man aged 18 to 29 who received the YFV17D yellow fever vaccine. CDR3s include the opening cysteine and the closing phenylalanine or tryptophan. D genes are given only for firm matches. Clone size is shown for a subset of rows, as once, few, many or a class of expanded clone.

d_call j_call cdr3_length clone_size v_call cdr3_aa cdr3_nt
. TRBJ1-4 15 . TRBV6-5 CASSYEGATNEKLFF TGTGCCAGCAGTTACGAGGGGGCAACTAATGAAAAACTGTTTTTT
. TRBJ1-3 12 many TRBV4-2 CASSQGWNTIYF TGTGCCAGCAGCCAAGGATGGAACACCATATATTTT
. TRBJ2-4 14 . TRBV12-3/TRBV12-4 CASSFLVSSGIQYF TGTGCCAGCAGTTTCCTAGTCTCCTCCGGCATTCAGTACTTC
. TRBJ2-6 15 many TRBV27 CASSHYTTGANVLTF TGTGCCAGCAGCCATTACACTACTGGGGCCAACGTCCTGACTTTC
. TRBJ2-1 12 few TRBV2 CASVADNVEQFF TGTGCCAGCGTCGCCGATAACGTAGAGCAGTTCTTC
TRBD2 TRBJ2-5 22 . TRBV6-2/TRBV6-3 CASTYPVEPLTSGGAKQKTQYF TGTGCCAGCACTTACCCCGTCGAACCCCTGACTAGCGGGGGGGCCAAGCAAAAGACCCAGTACTTC
TRBD2 TRBJ2-3 14 many TRBV10-2 CASKGDAGVDTQYF TGCGCCAGCAAAGGGGATGCGGGGGTAGATACGCAGTATTTT
TRBD1 TRBJ1-4 14 few TRBV5-6 CASSFMTGGEKLFF TGTGCCAGCAGCTTTATGACAGGGGGAGAAAAACTGTTTTTT
TRBD1 TRBJ1-1 14 few TRBV10-3 CAIGKQGGSTEAFF TGTGCCATCGGAAAACAGGGGGGATCCACTGAAGCTTTCTTT
TRBD2 TRBJ2-3 16 . TRBV19 CASSVESGGSTDTQYF TGTGCCAGTAGTGTCGAAAGCGGGGGAAGCACAGATACGCAGTATTTT
. TRBJ1-2 15 few TRBV12-3/TRBV12-4 CASSFAGSGGWGYTF TGTGCCAGCAGTTTTGCGGGGTCTGGGGGTTGGGGCTACACCTTC
. TRBJ1-1 15 . TRBV5-4 CASSLVGIGNTEAFF TGTGCCAGCAGCTTGGTAGGTATAGGGAACACTGAAGCTTTCTTT
. TRBJ1-2 12 . TRBV7-2 CASSLAGPGYTF TGTGCCAGCAGCTTAGCGGGGCCTGGCTACACCTTC
. TRBJ1-5 14 few TRBV6-1 CASTLAGGYQPQHF TGTGCCAGCACTCTAGCGGGAGGGTATCAGCCCCAGCATTTT
. TRBJ2-5 15 . TRBV10-3 CAIRRGVGAQETQYF TGTGCCATCAGGCGTGGGGTGGGGGCCCAAGAGACCCAGTACTTC
. TRBJ1-4 12 . TRBV5-8 CASRRVGEKLFF TGTGCCAGCAGGAGGGTAGGGGAAAAACTGTTTTTT
TRBD2 TRBJ2-3 15 few TRBV5-1 CASRPGTSGSDTQYF TGCGCCAGCAGACCCGGGACTAGCGGCTCAGATACGCAGTATTTT
. TRBJ1-1 14 . TRBV20-1 CSARDNPGPTEAFF TGCAGTGCTAGAGATAATCCCGGTCCCACTGAAGCTTTCTTT
. TRBJ1-2 11 many TRBV12-3/TRBV12-4 CASRSNYGYTF TGTGCCAGCAGATCTAACTATGGCTACACCTTC
. TRBJ2-1 14 . TRBV19 CASARGGRGGEQFF TGTGCCAGTGCACGCGGGGGCCGGGGAGGTGAGCAGTTCTTC
TRBD1 TRBJ1-2 15 . TRBV12-3/TRBV12-4 CASRTGTGADYGYTF TGTGCCAGCAGGACAGGGACAGGGGCGGACTATGGCTACACCTTC
TRBD2 TRBJ2-3 15 many TRBV7-2 CASSFTAGGTDTQYF TGTGCCAGCAGCTTCACGGCGGGGGGAACAGATACGCAGTATTTT
TRBD2 TRBJ2-3 16 few TRBV5-6 CASRRPGGGFADTQYF TGTGCCAGCAGGCGACCTGGCGGGGGGTTCGCAGATACGCAGTATTTT
. TRBJ2-2 16 few TRBV6-1 CASSVIQGPNTGELFF TGTGCCAGCAGTGTAATACAGGGACCGAACACCGGGGAGCTGTTTTTT
. TRBJ1-1 12 many TRBV5-1 CASSLPNTEAFF TGCGCCAGCAGCTTACCGAACACTGAAGCTTTCTTT
TRBD1 TRBJ2-1 15 . TRBV5-6 CASSSLDRAHNEQFF TGTGCCAGCAGCTCGTTGGACAGGGCCCACAATGAGCAGTTCTTC
TRBD1 TRBJ1-4 17 . TRBV6-6 CASSPRQGATTNEKLFF TGTGCCAGCAGTCCACGACAGGGGGCAACGACTAATGAAAAACTGTTTTTT
. TRBJ1-3 17 few TRBV5-1 CASSSTGPDISGNTIYF TGCGCCAGCAGCTCGACAGGTCCCGATATCTCTGGAAACACCATATATTTT
. TRBJ2-6 13 few TRBV19 CASGVSGANVLTF TGTGCCAGCGGGGTCTCTGGGGCCAACGTCCTGACTTTC
TRBD1 TRBJ1-5 12 . TRBV12-3/TRBV12-4 CASMGQGQPQHF TGTGCCAGCATGGGACAGGGTCAGCCCCAGCATTTT
TRBD2 TRBJ2-5 15 . TRBV5-1 CASSLVGEGQETQYF TGCGCCAGCAGCTTGGTCGGGGAGGGGCAAGAGACCCAGTACTTC
. TRBJ2-7 14 . TRBV10-3 CAISESGGLYEQYF TGTGCCATCAGTGAGTCTGGGGGGCTATACGAGCAGTACTTC
. TRBJ2-1 17 many TRBV6-5 CASSHSTLGDKGNEQFF TGTGCCAGCAGTCACTCGACCCTTGGGGATAAGGGGAATGAGCAGTTCTTC
TRBD2 TRBJ2-5 14 . TRBV20-1 CSAKSGGPGETQYF TGCAGTGCGAAGAGCGGGGGGCCAGGGGAGACCCAGTACTTC
TRBD1 TRBJ2-3 15 . TRBV4-1 CASSQTGSVPDTQYF TGCGCCAGCAGCCAGACAGGGTCCGTACCGGATACGCAGTATTTT
. TRBJ1-3 15 few TRBV11-2 CASSLERSSGNTIYF TGTGCCAGCAGCTTAGAAAGAAGCTCTGGAAACACCATATATTTT
TRBD1 TRBJ2-3 17 few TRBV5-5 CASSPGGQGMLADTQYF TGTGCCAGCAGCCCCGGAGGACAGGGGATGCTCGCAGATACGCAGTATTTT
TRBD2 TRBJ2-5 15 few TRBV5-4 CASSLAASGSETQYF TGTGCCAGCAGCTTGGCGGCTAGCGGGAGTGAGACCCAGTACTTC
. TRBJ1-1 16 many TRBV4-1 CASSRGQTVWDTEAFF TGCGCCAGCAGCAGGGGTCAGACAGTGTGGGACACTGAAGCTTTCTTT
TRBD2 TRBJ2-5 15 . TRBV5-1 CASSAGSGGQETQYF TGCGCCAGCAGCGCGGGTAGCGGGGGACAAGAGACCCAGTACTTC
. TRBJ2-3 14 . TRBV5-5 CASSLIAGTDTQYF TGTGCCAGCAGCTTAATCGCCGGCACAGATACGCAGTATTTT
TRBD1 TRBJ1-1 14 few TRBV5-6 CASSRDRMNTEAFF TGTGCCAGCAGCCGGGACAGAATGAACACTGAAGCTTTCTTT